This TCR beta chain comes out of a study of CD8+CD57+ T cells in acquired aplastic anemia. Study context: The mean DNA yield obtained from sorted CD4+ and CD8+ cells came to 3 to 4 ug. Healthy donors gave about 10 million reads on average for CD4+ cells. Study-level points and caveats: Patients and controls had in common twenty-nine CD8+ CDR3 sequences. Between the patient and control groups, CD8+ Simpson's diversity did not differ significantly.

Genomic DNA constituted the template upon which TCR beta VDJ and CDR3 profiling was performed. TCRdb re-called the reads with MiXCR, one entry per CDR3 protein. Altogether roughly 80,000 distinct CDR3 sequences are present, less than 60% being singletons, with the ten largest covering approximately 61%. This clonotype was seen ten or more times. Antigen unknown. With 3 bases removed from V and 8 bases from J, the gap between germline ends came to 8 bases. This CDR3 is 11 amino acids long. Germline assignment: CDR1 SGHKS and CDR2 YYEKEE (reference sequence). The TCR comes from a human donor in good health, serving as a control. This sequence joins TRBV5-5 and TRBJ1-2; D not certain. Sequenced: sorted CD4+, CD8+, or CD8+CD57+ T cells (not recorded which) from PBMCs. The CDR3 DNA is TGTGCCAGCAGCTCGGCGGGGGGCTACACCTTC. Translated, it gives CASSSAGGYTF.